These 8 T cell receptor beta chains were all obtained from the same sample, sequenced in a study of blood T cells in healthy people across ages. Primers used in a second PCR of roughly 6 to 12 cycles were a sample-barcoded 5' primer and a J-beta primer mix. TCRdb reprocessed the 5' RACE reads with MiXCR, giving one entry per CDR3 protein. The sample carries 500,000 to 700,000 distinct CDR3 sequences, about 30% recorded once. Material for sequencing was blood. Receptors were obtained from an elderly woman in good health.

Turning to this clonotype: A clone one base away is much larger, so this may be a read error. V is TRBV9 and J is TRBJ2-5, with a possible D match to TRBD2 (5 bases). Trimming took off 2 bases at V and 11 bases at J, with 25 bases between the two ends. In germline, CDR1 is SGDLS, CDR2 YYNGEE. The CDR3 consists of 16 residues. Written as DNA, the CDR3 is TGTGCCAGCAGCGTGTTTTCTAGCTTTCCCCCCCATGAGCAGTACTTC. It yields the protein CASSVFSSFPPHEQYF.

The chain has TRBV6-2 or TRBV6-3 and TRBJ1-2; 7 nucleotides line up with TRBD1. The CDR3 contains 15 residues. Germline assignment: CDR1 MNHEY and CDR2 SVGEGT. Unmatched junction bases numbered 10, after V lost 6 bases and J lost 3 bases. CDR3 region: CASSQARQGHYGYTF. The CDR3 DNA reads TGTGCCAGCAGCCAGGCCAGACAGGGCCACTATGGCTACACCTTC.

This chain uses TRBV5-5 with TRBJ2-1, with D unresolved. Germline V lookup: CDR1 SGHKS, CDR2 YYEKEE (reference sequence). The CDR3 runs 15 residues. The ends were cut back, 0 bases at V and 3 bases at J, with 10 bases in the middle. CDR3 nucleotide sequence: TGTGCCAGCAGCTTGGTTGAACACTTCTACAATGAGCAGTTCTTC. As protein: CASSLVEHFYNEQFF. Full variable domain (missing parts from reference TRBV5-5 and TRBJ2-1): DAGVTQSPTHLIKTRGQQVTLRCSPISGHKSVSWYQQVLGQGPQFIFQYYEKEERGRGNFPDRFSARQFPNYSSELNVNALLLGDSALYLCASSLVEHFYNEQFFGPGTRLTVL.

This clonotype was counted between two and nine times. This chain links TRBV4-3 with TRBJ1-1, with D unresolved. Germline values: CDR1 LGHNA, CDR2 YSLEER. V was clipped by 0 bases and J by 7 bases, with 12 bases between them. CDR3 size: 14 residues. This CDR3 is CASSQDLLVGEAFF. Here the CDR3 DNA reads TGCGCCAGCAGCCAAGATTTATTGGTCGGTGAAGCTTTCTTT.

About this clonotype: This may be a read error, as it is one base from a much larger clone. The chain employs TRBV20-1 and TRBJ2-5, with 14 bases that match TRBD2. Trimming at V came to 5 bases and at J to 11 bases, leaving 16 bases not matched to a gene. Germline CDR1 is DFQATT and CDR2 is SNEGSKA (reference sequence). This CDR3 region has 16 residues. DNA of the CDR3: TGCAGTGCTTCCCGCGGGGGGACTAGCGGGGGTAATGAGCAGTACTTC. Its translation is CSASRGGTSGGNEQYF.

By share, this clonotype counts as medium-sized. This may be a read error: a much more frequent sequence differs by one nucleotide. The chain recombines TRBV5-1 with TRBJ2-1; TRBD1 is a possible D gene (5 bases). With the DNA end fitting TRBJ2-7 better, the J assignment may be wrong. Germline V lookup: CDR1 SGHRS, CDR2 YFSETQ. The CDR3 runs to 15 residues. The CDR3 loop is CASSRGRRSYNEQYF. The CDR3 bases are TGCGCCAGCAGCAGGGGCAGGAGATCCTACAATGAGCAGTACTTC.

DNA of the CDR3: TGCAGTGCTACACTCACGGGACAGAACACAGATACGCAGTATTTT. It codes for CSATLTGQNTDTQYF. The chain joins TRBV20-1 to TRBJ2-3; TRBD1 aligns across 7 bases. The V segment lost 4 bases and the J segment 2 bases; nucleotides outside the gene matches: 9. This CDR3 has 15 amino acids. Germline values: CDR1 DFQATT, CDR2 SNEGSKA (reference sequence).

Worth noting for this clonotype: A much larger clonotype is one base distant, so this may be a read error. This chain joins TRBV3-1 and TRBJ2-4; 11 bases fit TRBD2. The J call may be faulty, since TRBJ2-5 better matches the DNA end. The CDR3 loop spans 18 amino acids. The V gene's germline CDR1 is LGHDT and CDR2 YNNKEL (reference sequence). In nucleotides, the CDR3 is TGTGCCAGCACCCAAAGCCCTAGCGGGGGGCCTCAGAAAGAGACCCAGTACTTC. Residues: CASTQSPSGGPQKETQYF.